This T cell receptor (beta chain) emerged from a study of cytomegalovirus exposure and HLA in healthy donors. Study outcomes and limitations: Cytomegalovirus association was assigned to over 150 TCR beta chains.

Sequencing used immunoSEQ multiplex PCR; TCRdb keeps in-frame clones, though not all of them. This table holds some 350,000 clones, around 90% found once. As for this clone: Antigen specificity is unknown.

The sequencing input was PBMCs. This receptor was obtained from a woman in her twenties or thirties in good health and CMV-seropositive.

DNA of the CDR3: TGTGCCAGTCTCTGGGGCTACACCTTC. This codes for CASLWGYTF. The V gene is TRBV6-6, the J gene TRBJ1-2; D gene unclear. V was cut by 9 bases and J by 8 bases, with 7 bases left in between. This CDR3 is built from 9 residues. Looked up from germline, CDR1 is MNHNY and CDR2 is SVGAGI (reference sequence).